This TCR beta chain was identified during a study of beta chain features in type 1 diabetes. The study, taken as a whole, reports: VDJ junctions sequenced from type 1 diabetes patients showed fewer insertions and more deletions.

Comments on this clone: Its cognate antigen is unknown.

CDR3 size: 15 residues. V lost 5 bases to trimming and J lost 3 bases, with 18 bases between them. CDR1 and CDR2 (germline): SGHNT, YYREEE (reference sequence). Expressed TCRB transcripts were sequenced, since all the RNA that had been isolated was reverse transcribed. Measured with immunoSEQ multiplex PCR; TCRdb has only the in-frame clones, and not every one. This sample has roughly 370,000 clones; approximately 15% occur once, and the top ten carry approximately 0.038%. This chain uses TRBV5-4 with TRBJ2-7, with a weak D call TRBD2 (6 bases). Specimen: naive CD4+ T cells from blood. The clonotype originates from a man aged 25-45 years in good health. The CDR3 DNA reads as TGTGCCAGCAGAGCCCCGGAGGGTGCGAACTACGAGCAGTACGTC. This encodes CASRAPEGANYEQYV.